Listed here is a single T cell receptor (beta chain). CDR3 length: 17 amino acids. Germline values: CDR1 LNHDA, CDR2 SQIVND (reference sequence). Trimming stripped 3 bases from V and 5 bases from J, with 20 bases between. The source of the sample is a study of control samples from healthy donors and cancer patients. The table came from immunoSEQ multiplex PCR; TCRdb's copy has only in-frame clones and leaves some out. The sample holds 64,000 or so clones, more than 90% seen once. Material for sequencing was PBMCs. The chain employs TRBV19 and TRBJ1-5, with D maybe TRBD1 (6 bases). This receptor was identified in a man aged 40-55 years with colorectal cancer. The CDR3 is CASSIAGVVAGYQPQHF. In DNA form, the CDR3 reads TGTGCCAGTAGTATTGCAGGGGTTGTGGCAGGGTATCAGCCCCAGCATTTT.